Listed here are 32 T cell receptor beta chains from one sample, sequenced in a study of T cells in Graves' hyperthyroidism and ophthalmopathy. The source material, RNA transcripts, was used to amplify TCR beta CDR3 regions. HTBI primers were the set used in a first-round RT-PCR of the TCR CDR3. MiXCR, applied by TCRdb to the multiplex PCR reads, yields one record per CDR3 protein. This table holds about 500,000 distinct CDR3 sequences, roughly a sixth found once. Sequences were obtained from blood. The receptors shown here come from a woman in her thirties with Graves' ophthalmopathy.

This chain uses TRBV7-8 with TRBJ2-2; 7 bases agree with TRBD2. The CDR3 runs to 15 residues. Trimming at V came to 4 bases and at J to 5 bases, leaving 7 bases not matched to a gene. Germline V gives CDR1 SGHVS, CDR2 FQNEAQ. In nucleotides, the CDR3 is TGTGCCAGCAGCTGCGGGGTGGGGGGGACCGGGGAGCTGTTTTTT. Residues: CASSCGVGGTGELFF.

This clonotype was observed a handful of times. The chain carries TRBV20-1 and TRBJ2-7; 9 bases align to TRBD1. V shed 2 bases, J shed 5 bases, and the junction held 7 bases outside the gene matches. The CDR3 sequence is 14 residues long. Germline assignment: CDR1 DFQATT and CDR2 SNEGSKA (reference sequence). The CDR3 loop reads CSARPGTGRHEQYF. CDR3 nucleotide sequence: TGCAGTGCTAGACCCGGGACAGGGCGCCACGAGCAGTACTTC.

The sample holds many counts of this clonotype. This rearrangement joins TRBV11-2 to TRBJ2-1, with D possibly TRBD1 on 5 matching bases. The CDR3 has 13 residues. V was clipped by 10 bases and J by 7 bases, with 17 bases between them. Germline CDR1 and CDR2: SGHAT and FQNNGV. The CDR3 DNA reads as TGTGCCACCTCCCACCAGGGTCTGAATGAGCAGTTCTTC. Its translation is CATSHQGLNEQFF.

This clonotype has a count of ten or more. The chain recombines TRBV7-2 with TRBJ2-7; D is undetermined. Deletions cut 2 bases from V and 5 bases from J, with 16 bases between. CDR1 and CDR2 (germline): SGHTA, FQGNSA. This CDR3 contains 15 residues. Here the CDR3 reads CASSLLGHISHEQYF. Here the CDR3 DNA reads TGTGCCAGCAGCTTACTCGGGCACATCAGCCACGAGCAGTACTTC.

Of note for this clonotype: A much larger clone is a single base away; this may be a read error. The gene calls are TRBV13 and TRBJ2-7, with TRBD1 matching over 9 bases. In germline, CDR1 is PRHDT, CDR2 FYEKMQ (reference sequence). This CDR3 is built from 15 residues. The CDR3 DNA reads TGTGCCAGCAGCTTGGATACAGGGGGCGCGTACGAGCGGTACTTC. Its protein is CASSLDTGGAYERYF.

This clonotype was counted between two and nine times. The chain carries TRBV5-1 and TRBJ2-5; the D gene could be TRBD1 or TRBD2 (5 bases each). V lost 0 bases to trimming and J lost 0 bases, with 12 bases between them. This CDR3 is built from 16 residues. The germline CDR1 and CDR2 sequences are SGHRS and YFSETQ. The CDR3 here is CASSLGGSPYQETQYF. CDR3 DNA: TGCGCCAGCAGCTTGGGGGGGTCTCCGTACCAAGAGACCCAGTACTTC.

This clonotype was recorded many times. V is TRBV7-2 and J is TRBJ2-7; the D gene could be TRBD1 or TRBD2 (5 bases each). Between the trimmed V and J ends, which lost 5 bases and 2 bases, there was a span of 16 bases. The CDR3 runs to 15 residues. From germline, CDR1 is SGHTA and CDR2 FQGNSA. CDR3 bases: TGTGCCAGCAGCGCAGCCGGGACGGTGACCTACGAGCAGTACTTC. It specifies CASSAAGTVTYEQYF.

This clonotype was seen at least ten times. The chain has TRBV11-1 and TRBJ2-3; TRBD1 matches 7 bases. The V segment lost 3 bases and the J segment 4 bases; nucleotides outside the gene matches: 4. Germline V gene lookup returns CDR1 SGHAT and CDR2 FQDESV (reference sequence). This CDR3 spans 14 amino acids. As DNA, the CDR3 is TGTGCCAGCAGCTTCGACAGGGTCCCAGATACGCAGTATTTT. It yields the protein CASSFDRVPDTQYF.

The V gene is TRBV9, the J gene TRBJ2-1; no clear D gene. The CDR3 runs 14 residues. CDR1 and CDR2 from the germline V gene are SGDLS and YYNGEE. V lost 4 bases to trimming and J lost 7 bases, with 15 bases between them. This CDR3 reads CASSLFWGTNEQFF. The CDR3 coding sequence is TGTGCCAGCAGCCTCTTTTGGGGAACGAATGAGCAGTTCTTC.

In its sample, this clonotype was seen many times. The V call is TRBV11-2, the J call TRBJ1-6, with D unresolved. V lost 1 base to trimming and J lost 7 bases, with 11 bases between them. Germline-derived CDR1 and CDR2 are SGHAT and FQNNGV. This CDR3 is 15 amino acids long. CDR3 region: CASSLVGIQNSPLHF. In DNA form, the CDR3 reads TGTGCCAGCAGCTTAGTAGGGATACAAAATTCACCCCTCCACTTT.

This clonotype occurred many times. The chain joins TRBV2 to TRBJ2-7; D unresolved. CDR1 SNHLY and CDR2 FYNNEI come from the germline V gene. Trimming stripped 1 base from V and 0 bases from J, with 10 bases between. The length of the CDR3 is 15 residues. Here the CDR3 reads CASSEELRPSYEQYF. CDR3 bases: TGTGCCAGCAGTGAAGAGTTAAGACCCTCCTACGAGCAGTACTTC.

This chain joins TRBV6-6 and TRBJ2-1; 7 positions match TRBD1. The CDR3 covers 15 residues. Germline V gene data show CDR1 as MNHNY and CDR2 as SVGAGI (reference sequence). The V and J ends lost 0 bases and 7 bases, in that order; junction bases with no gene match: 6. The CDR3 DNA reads TGTGCCAGCAGTTACTCAGACAGGGTCTCTAATGAGCAGTTCTTC. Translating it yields CASSYSDRVSNEQFF.

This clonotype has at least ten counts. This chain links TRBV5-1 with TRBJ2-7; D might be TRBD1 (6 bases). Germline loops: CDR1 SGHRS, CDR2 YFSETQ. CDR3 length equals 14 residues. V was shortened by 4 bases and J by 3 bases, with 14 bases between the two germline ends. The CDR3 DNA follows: TGCGCCAGCAGCCTCCCAGGACAGTACTACGAGCAGTACTTC. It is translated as CASSLPGQYYEQYF. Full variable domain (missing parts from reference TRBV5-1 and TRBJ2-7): KAGVTQTPRYLIKTRGQQVTLSCSPISGHRSVSWYQQTPGQGLQFLFEYFSETQRNKGNFPGRFSGRQFSNSRSEMNVSTLELGDSALYLCASSLPGQYYEQYFGPGTRLTVT.

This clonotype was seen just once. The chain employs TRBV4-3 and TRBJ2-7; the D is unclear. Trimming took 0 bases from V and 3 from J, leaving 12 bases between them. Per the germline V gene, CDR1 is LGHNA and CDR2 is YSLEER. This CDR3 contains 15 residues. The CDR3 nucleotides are TGCGCCAGCAGCCAAGATCTTTCAGGCTTCTACGAGCAGTACTTC. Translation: CASSQDLSGFYEQYF.

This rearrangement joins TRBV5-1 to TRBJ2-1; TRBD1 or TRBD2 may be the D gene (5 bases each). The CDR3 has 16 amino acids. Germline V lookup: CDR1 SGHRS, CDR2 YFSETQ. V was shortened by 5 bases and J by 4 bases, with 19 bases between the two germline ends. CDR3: CASRSGTKESYNEQFF. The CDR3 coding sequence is TGCGCCAGCAGATCCGGGACCAAAGAAAGTTACAATGAGCAGTTCTTC.

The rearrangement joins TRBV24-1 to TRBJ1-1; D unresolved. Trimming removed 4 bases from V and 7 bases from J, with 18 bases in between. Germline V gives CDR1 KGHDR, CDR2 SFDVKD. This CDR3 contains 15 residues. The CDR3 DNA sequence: TGTGCCACCAGTGACTGGAGGACTAATTCCGGTGAAGCTTTCTTT. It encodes CATSDWRTNSGEAFF.

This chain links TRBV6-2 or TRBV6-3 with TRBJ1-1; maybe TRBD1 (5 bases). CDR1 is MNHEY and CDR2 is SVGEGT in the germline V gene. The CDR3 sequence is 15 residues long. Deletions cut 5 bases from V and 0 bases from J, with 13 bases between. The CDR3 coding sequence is TGTGCCAGCAGTACCTCCCGGGGGATGAACACTGAAGCTTTCTTT. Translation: CASSTSRGMNTEAFF.

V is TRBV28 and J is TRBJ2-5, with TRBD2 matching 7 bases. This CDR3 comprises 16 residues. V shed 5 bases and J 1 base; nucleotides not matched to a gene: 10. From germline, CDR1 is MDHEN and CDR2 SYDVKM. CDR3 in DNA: TGTGCCAGCAGTCCAAAGCGGGGCCCCCGCCAAGAGACCCAGTACTTC. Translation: CASSPKRGPRQETQYF.

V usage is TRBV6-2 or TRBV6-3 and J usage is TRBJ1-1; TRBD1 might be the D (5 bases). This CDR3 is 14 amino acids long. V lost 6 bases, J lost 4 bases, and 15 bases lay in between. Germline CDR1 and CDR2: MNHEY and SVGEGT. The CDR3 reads CASRESAGGTEAFF. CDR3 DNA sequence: TGTGCCAGCAGAGAATCCGCGGGGGGCACTGAAGCTTTCTTT.

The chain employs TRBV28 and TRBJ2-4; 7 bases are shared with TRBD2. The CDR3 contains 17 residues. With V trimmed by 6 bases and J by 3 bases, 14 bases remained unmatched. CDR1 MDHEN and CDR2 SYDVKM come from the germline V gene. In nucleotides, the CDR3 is TGTGCCAGCAGACCCGACCCGGGGGGTGGGGTCAAAAACATTCAGTACTTC. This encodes CASRPDPGGGVKNIQYF. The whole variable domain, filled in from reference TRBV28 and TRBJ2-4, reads DVKVTQSSRYLVKRTGEKVFLECVQDMDHENMFWYRQDPGLGLRLIYFSYDVKMKEKGDIPEGYSVSREKKERFSLILESASTNQTSMYLCASRPDPGGGVKNIQYFGAGTRLSVL.

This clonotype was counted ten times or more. The CDR3 spells CASSFGGLARNNEQFF. The DNA of the CDR3 is TGTGCCAGCAGTTTTGGGGGACTAGCCAGAAACAATGAGCAGTTCTTC. The J gene is TRBJ2-1, the V gene TRBV12-3 or TRBV12-4; 9 positions agree with TRBD2. The CDR3 has 16 amino acids. With 3 bases clipped from V and 5 bases from J, the junction kept 8 bases outside the gene matches.

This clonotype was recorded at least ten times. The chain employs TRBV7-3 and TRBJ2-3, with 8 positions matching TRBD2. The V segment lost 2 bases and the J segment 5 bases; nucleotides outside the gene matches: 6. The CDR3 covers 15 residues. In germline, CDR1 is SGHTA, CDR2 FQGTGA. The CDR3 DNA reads TGTGCCAGCAGCTTAGGAGCGGGAGTAGGAGATACGCAGTATTTT. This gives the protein CASSLGAGVGDTQYF.

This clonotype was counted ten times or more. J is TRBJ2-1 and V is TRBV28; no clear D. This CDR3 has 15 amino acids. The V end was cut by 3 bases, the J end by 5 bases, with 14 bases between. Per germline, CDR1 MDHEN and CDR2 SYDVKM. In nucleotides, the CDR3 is TGTGCCAGCAGTTTCATGATGGAGCGAGACAATGAGCAGTTCTTC. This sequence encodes CASSFMMERDNEQFF.

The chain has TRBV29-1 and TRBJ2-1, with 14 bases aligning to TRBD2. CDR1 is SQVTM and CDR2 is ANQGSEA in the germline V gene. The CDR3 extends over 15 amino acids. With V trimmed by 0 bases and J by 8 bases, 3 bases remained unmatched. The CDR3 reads CSVEDQTSGRDEQFF. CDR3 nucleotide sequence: TGCAGCGTTGAAGATCAGACTAGCGGGAGGGATGAGCAGTTCTTC.

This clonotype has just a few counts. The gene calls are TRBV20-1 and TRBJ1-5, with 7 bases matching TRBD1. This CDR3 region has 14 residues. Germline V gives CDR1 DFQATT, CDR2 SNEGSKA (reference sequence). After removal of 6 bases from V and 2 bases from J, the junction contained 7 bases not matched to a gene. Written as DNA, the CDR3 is TGCAGTGCCCATCAGGGGGATCGCAATCAGCCCCAGCATTTT. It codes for CSAHQGDRNQPQHF.

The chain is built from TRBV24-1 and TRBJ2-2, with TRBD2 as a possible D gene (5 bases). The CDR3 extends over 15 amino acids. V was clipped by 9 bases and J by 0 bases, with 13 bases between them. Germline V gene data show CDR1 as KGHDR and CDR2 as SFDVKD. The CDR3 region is CATGIPGTNTGELFF. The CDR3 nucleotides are TGTGCCACCGGCATCCCGGGAACGAACACCGGGGAGCTGTTTTTT.

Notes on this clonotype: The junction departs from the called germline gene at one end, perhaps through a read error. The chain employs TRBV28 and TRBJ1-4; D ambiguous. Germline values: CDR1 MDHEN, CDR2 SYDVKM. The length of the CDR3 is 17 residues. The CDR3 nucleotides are TGTGCCAGCAGCTACCTCAGCGGTGGGTCAACTAGTGAAAAACTGTTTTTT. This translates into CASSYLSGGSTSEKLFF.

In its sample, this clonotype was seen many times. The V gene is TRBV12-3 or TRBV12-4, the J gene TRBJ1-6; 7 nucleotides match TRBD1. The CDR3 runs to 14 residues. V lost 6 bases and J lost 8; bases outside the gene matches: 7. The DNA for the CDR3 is TGTGCCAGCAGCTCCGGGACAGATTATTCACCCCTCCACTTT. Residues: CASSSGTDYSPLHF.

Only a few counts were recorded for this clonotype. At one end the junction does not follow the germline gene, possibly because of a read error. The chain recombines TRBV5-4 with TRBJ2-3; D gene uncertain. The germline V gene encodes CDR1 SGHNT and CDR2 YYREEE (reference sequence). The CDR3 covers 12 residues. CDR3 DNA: TGTGCCAGCAGCTTCAACACAGAGACGCAGTATTTT. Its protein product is CASSFNTETQYF.

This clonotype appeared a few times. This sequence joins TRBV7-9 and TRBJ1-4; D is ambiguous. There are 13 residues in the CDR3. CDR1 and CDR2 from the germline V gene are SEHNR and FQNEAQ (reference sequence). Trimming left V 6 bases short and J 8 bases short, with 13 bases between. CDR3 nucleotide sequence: TGTGCCAGCAGTTTGGAGATGGGGGAAAAACTGTTTTTT. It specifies CASSLEMGEKLFF.

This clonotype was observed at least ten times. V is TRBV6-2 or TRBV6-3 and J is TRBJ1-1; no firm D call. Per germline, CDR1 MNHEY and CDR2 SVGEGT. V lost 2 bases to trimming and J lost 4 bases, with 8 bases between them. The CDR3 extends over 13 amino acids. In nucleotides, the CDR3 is TGTGCCAGCAGTTACGGGGTGAGCACTGAAGCTTTCTTT. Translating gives CASSYGVSTEAFF.

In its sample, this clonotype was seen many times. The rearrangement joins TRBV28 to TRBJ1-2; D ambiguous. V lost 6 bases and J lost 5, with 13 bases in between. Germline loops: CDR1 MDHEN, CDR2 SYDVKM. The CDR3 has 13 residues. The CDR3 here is CASSPPGKYGYTF. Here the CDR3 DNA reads TGTGCCAGCAGCCCCCCCGGGAAGTATGGCTACACCTTC.